Following are 3 T cell receptor beta chains from one sample sequenced in a study of blood T cell repertoires in COVID-19. Repertoires were generated with immunoSEQ multiplex PCR, while TCRdb's copy carries only in-frame clones and drops some. Here the sample spans 250,000 to 300,000 clones, more than 75% being singletons. Input material: peripheral blood. Receptors originate from a woman aged 40 to 49 who had recovered from COVID-19.

The CDR3 loop reads CASSLEGLGQSAQHF. As DNA, the CDR3 is TGTGCCAGCAGCCTAGAGGGGCTTGGGCAATCAGCCCAGCATTTT. V and J are TRBV7-6 and TRBJ1-5, with D possibly TRBD1 on 5 matching bases. The V gene lost 5 bases and the J gene lost 11 bases, with 22 bases spanning the gap. The germline V gene encodes CDR1 SGHVS and CDR2 FNYEAQ. The length of the CDR3 is 15 residues.

This chain uses TRBV30 with TRBJ1-2, with TRBD1 matching 8 bases. The germline V gene encodes CDR1 GTSNPN and CDR2 SVGIG (reference sequence). Trimming at V came to 1 base and at J to 7 bases, leaving 2 bases not matched to a gene. The CDR3 loop spans 12 amino acids. The CDR3 region is CAWSGQGFGYTF. Here the CDR3 DNA reads TGTGCCTGGAGTGGACAGGGGTTTGGCTACACCTTC.

The V call is TRBV3-1 (or the pseudogene TRBV3-2), the J call TRBJ2-7; a weak D match, TRBD1 (5 bases). V was cut by 3 bases and J by 2 bases, with 17 bases left in between. The germline V gene has CDR1 LGHDT and CDR2 YNNKEL (reference sequence). CDR3 length: 16 residues. DNA for the CDR3: TGTGCCAGCAGCCATTCCTCCAGGGCTCGGGCCTACGAGCAGTACTTC. Translating it yields CASSHSSRARAYEQYF.